This T cell receptor (beta chain) was recovered during a study of blood T cell repertoires in COVID-19. Study-level information: Some COVID-19 samples were acute and others convalescent; all came from the United States, Italy and Spain. Sources were T cells, B-cell-depleted T cells, or PBMCs; the material itself was cDNA or gDNA.

Study processing details: Counts of nucleated cells, estimated from reference gene primer amplification, were obtained. Generated by immunoSEQ multiplex PCR, the TCRdb table keeps only in-frame clones and is missing some. D and trimming come from the DNA, and the V and J calls and clone size come from that table. The sample lists about 78,000 clones; over 75% were seen once. The CDR3 has 13 amino acids. V lost 6 bases and J lost 6, with 14 bases in between. What was sequenced was peripheral blood. This clonotype was sampled from a woman over 75 with acute or convalescent COVID-19. The gene calls are TRBV12-3 or TRBV12-4 and TRBJ1-2, with D possibly TRBD1 on 6 matching bases. CDR3 nucleotide sequence: TGTGCCAGCAGGCTTACAGGGTCGAATGGCTACACCTTC. This sequence encodes CASRLTGSNGYTF.